The clone carrying this T cell receptor (beta chain) was recorded only once. Its antigen remains unknown. This specimen comes from a study of cytomegalovirus exposure and HLA in healthy donors. In the PCR, 60 Vbeta and 13 Jbeta primers were used. The repertoire was sequenced with immunoSEQ multiplex PCR; TCRdb's copy has only in-frame clones and lacks some. The repertoire holds approximately 170,000 clones, with 70% to 80% as singletons. This CDR3 is built from 13 residues. Germline lookup yields CDR1 SGDLS and CDR2 YYNGEE. V lost 4 bases and J lost 5, with 10 bases in between. The study's findings and limits: Sequence variants that were highly shared formed a cluster that was likely a sequencing artifact.

The TCR was taken from a man in his forties in good health and CMV-seronegative. Sequences were obtained from PBMCs. The chain has TRBV9 and TRBJ2-4, with a tentative D call TRBD2 (5 bases). CDR3 sequence (DNA): TGTGCCAGCAGCAATTCGAGGGAAAACATTCAGTACTTC. This gives the protein CASSNSRENIQYF.